The rows below give T cell receptor beta chains drawn from one sample of a study of shared clonotypes between healthy human individuals. Repertoires were generated with immunoSEQ multiplex PCR, while TCRdb's copy carries only in-frame clones and drops some. This table holds around 2.5 million clones, 80% to 95% found once. Sample: naive CD4+ T cells from PBMCs. These receptors originate from a man aged 18 to 29 in good health. Some clones in this sample may be carry-over from other donors' samples. CDR3s include the opening cysteine and the closing phenylalanine or tryptophan. The order of the fields is V gene, J gene, D gene, clone size, CDR3 protein, CDR3 DNA. The D gene is left open where the match is weak. Only part of the rows carry a size: once, few, many, or a class if the clone is expanded.

v_gene: TRBV27
j_gene: TRBJ2-1
d_gene: TRBD2
abundance: -
CDR3aa: CASSPGLAGGPPYNEQFF
CDR3nt: TGTGCCAGCAGTCCCGGACTAGCGGGAGGGCCCCCCTACAATGAGCAGTTCTTC

v_gene: TRBV7-9
j_gene: TRBJ1-5
d_gene: -
abundance: -
CDR3aa: CASSNGGNGNQPQHF
CDR3nt: TGTGCTAGCAGCAATGGAGGGAACGGCAATCAGCCCCAGCATTTT

v_gene: TRBV6-6
j_gene: TRBJ2-7
d_gene: TRBD1
abundance: -
CDR3aa: CASSRGQGTEQYF
CDR3nt: TGTGCCAGCAGCCGTGGACAGGGCACCGAGCAGTACTTC

v_gene: TRBV20-1
j_gene: TRBJ1-2
d_gene: -
abundance: -
CDR3aa: CSARPTGGYTF
CDR3nt: TGCAGTGCTAGACCGACGGGGGGCTACACCTTC

v_gene: TRBV29-1
j_gene: TRBJ2-3
d_gene: TRBD2
abundance: once
CDR3aa: CSVGSGRAFFSTDTQYF
CDR3nt: TGCAGCGTTGGGTCCGGGAGGGCCTTCTTTAGCACAGATACGCAGTATTTT

v_gene: TRBV28
j_gene: TRBJ1-5
d_gene: TRBD1
abundance: -
CDR3aa: CASSTGEVGNQPQHF
CDR3nt: TGTGCCAGCAGTACAGGGGAAGTCGGCAATCAGCCCCAGCATTTT

v_gene: TRBV6-6
j_gene: TRBJ2-7
d_gene: -
abundance: -
CDR3aa: CASSALTGSGNYEQYF
CDR3nt: TGTGCCAGCAGTGCTCTTACAGGATCCGGAAACTACGAGCAGTACTTC

v_gene: TRBV11-3
j_gene: TRBJ2-1
d_gene: TRBD2
abundance: -
CDR3aa: CASSLGTSGTNEQFF
CDR3nt: TGTGCCAGCAGCTTAGGGACTAGCGGGACCAATGAGCAGTTCTTC

v_gene: TRBV10-3
j_gene: TRBJ2-1
d_gene: -
abundance: -
CDR3aa: CAISEKNTNEQFF
CDR3nt: TGTGCCATCAGTGAGAAGAATACCAATGAGCAGTTCTTC

v_gene: TRBV6-1
j_gene: TRBJ1-2
d_gene: -
abundance: -
CDR3aa: CASSEAGLQGRGYTF
CDR3nt: TGTGCCAGCAGTGAAGCGGGGTTACAGGGCCGCGGCTACACCTTC

v_gene: TRBV4-1
j_gene: TRBJ2-7
d_gene: -
abundance: -
CDR3aa: CASSQGQGQTSYEQYF
CDR3nt: TGCGCCAGCAGCCAAGGGCAAGGGCAGACCTCCTACGAGCAGTACTTC

v_gene: TRBV5-1
j_gene: TRBJ1-4
d_gene: -
abundance: -
CDR3aa: CASSLAPGFNEKLFF
CDR3nt: TGCGCCAGCAGCTTGGCCCCAGGATTTAATGAAAAACTGTTTTTT

v_gene: TRBV30
j_gene: TRBJ2-5
d_gene: -
abundance: -
CDR3aa: CAWMRDFQETQYF
CDR3nt: TGTGCCTGGATGCGGGACTTCCAAGAGACCCAGTACTTC

v_gene: TRBV2
j_gene: TRBJ2-5
d_gene: TRBD1
abundance: -
CDR3aa: CASSGQGKQETQYF
CDR3nt: TGTGCCAGCAGTGGACAGGGGAAACAAGAGACCCAGTACTTC

v_gene: TRBV6-5
j_gene: TRBJ2-1
d_gene: TRBD2
abundance: -
CDR3aa: CASSSQTSREQFF
CDR3nt: TGTGCCAGCAGTTCACAGACTAGCAGGGAGCAGTTCTTC

v_gene: TRBV7-9
j_gene: TRBJ2-2
d_gene: -
abundance: -
CDR3aa: CASSFSNTGELFF
CDR3nt: TGTGCCAGCAGCTTTAGCAACACCGGGGAGCTGTTTTTT

v_gene: TRBV7-6
j_gene: TRBJ1-2
d_gene: -
abundance: -
CDR3aa: CASSLYRLQANYGYTF
CDR3nt: TGTGCCAGCAGCTTATATAGGCTCCAAGCTAACTATGGCTACACCTTC

v_gene: TRBV19
j_gene: TRBJ2-7
d_gene: TRBD2
abundance: -
CDR3aa: CASSNQGLAGVAYEQYF
CDR3nt: TGTGCCAGTAGTAACCAGGGACTAGCGGGAGTCGCGTACGAGCAGTACTTC

v_gene: TRBV29-1
j_gene: TRBJ1-3
d_gene: -
abundance: -
CDR3aa: CSVVGNSGNTIYF
CDR3nt: TGCAGCGTTGTAGGGAACTCTGGAAACACCATATATTTT

v_gene: TRBV5-1
j_gene: TRBJ1-5
d_gene: -
abundance: -
CDR3aa: CASSLGDTINQPQHF
CDR3nt: TGCGCCAGCAGCTTGGGAGACACCATAAATCAGCCCCAGCATTTT

v_gene: TRBV10-3
j_gene: TRBJ1-1
d_gene: TRBD1
abundance: -
CDR3aa: CAISRQGTLNTEAFF
CDR3nt: TGTGCCATCAGCCGACAGGGTACACTAAACACTGAAGCTTTCTTT

v_gene: TRBV7-9
j_gene: TRBJ2-3
d_gene: -
abundance: -
CDR3aa: CASSLGLHPSTDTQYF
CDR3nt: TGTGCCAGCAGCTTGGGTCTACACCCTAGCACAGATACGCAGTATTTT

v_gene: TRBV5-6
j_gene: TRBJ1-6
d_gene: -
abundance: -
CDR3aa: CASSWALRESPLHF
CDR3nt: TGTGCCAGCAGCTGGGCACTGAGAGAATCACCCCTCCACTTT

v_gene: TRBV19
j_gene: TRBJ1-2
d_gene: -
abundance: -
CDR3aa: CASSTTQGYGYTF
CDR3nt: TGTGCCAGTAGTACGACCCAGGGCTATGGCTACACCTTC

v_gene: TRBV27
j_gene: TRBJ1-1
d_gene: -
abundance: once
CDR3aa: CASSTRVEYTEAFF
CDR3nt: TGTGCCAGCAGTACTAGGGTGGAGTACACTGAAGCTTTCTTT

v_gene: TRBV29-1
j_gene: TRBJ1-1
d_gene: TRBD1
abundance: -
CDR3aa: CSSRTGGTEAFF
CDR3nt: TGCAGCTCCCGGACAGGGGGCACTGAAGCTTTCTTT

v_gene: TRBV5-1
j_gene: TRBJ2-7
d_gene: -
abundance: -
CDR3aa: CASSLMGGQLEQYF
CDR3nt: TGCGCCAGCAGCTTGATGGGGGGCCAGCTCGAGCAGTACTTC

v_gene: TRBV7-2
j_gene: TRBJ2-7
d_gene: TRBD2
abundance: -
CDR3aa: CASSLDSGGVYEQYF
CDR3nt: TGTGCCAGCAGCTTAGACTCGGGAGGGGTCTACGAGCAGTACTTC

v_gene: TRBV30
j_gene: TRBJ1-3
d_gene: -
abundance: -
CDR3aa: CAWSGGPGNTIYF
CDR3nt: TGTGCCTGGAGCGGGGGGCCTGGAAACACCATATATTTT

v_gene: TRBV19
j_gene: TRBJ2-1
d_gene: TRBD2
abundance: -
CDR3aa: CASGRLAGLSYNEQFF
CDR3nt: TGTGCCAGTGGGCGACTAGCGGGCCTCTCCTACAATGAGCAGTTCTTC

v_gene: TRBV6-1
j_gene: TRBJ1-2
d_gene: -
abundance: -
CDR3aa: CASSKRGVADGYTF
CDR3nt: TGTGCCAGCAGCAAAAGAGGGGTTGCAGATGGCTACACCTTC

v_gene: TRBV7-2
j_gene: TRBJ2-1
d_gene: -
abundance: -
CDR3aa: CASTLSGGRYNEQFF
CDR3nt: TGTGCCAGCACCCTTTCCGGGGGGCGTTACAATGAGCAGTTCTTC

v_gene: TRBV7-9
j_gene: TRBJ1-1
d_gene: -
abundance: -
CDR3aa: CASSLDYNTEAFF
CDR3nt: TGTGCCAGCAGCTTAGACTACAACACTGAAGCTTTCTTT

v_gene: TRBV7-9
j_gene: TRBJ1-2
d_gene: -
abundance: -
CDR3aa: CASSPQGGLLNTF
CDR3nt: TGTGCCAGCAGCCCACAGGGCGGACTTCTGAACACCTTC

v_gene: TRBV7-2
j_gene: TRBJ2-7
d_gene: -
abundance: -
CDR3aa: CASSRTGTYEQYF
CDR3nt: TGTGCCAGCAGCCGGACGGGTACCTACGAGCAGTACTTC

v_gene: TRBV9
j_gene: TRBJ2-3
d_gene: -
abundance: -
CDR3aa: CASSVVGSSTDTQYF
CDR3nt: TGTGCCAGCAGCGTAGTGGGTTCTAGCACAGATACGCAGTATTTT

v_gene: TRBV7-8
j_gene: TRBJ2-2
d_gene: -
abundance: -
CDR3aa: CASSPLGHSPSGELFF
CDR3nt: TGTGCCAGCAGCCCCCTAGGGCACAGCCCTTCCGGGGAGCTGTTTTTT

v_gene: TRBV2
j_gene: TRBJ1-1
d_gene: -
abundance: -
CDR3aa: CANGNEAFF
CDR3nt: TGTGCCAACGGGAATGAAGCTTTCTTT

v_gene: TRBV6-1
j_gene: TRBJ2-7
d_gene: -
abundance: -
CDR3aa: CASSRDNYEQYF
CDR3nt: TGTGCCAGCAGCCGGGACAACTACGAGCAGTACTTC

v_gene: TRBV27
j_gene: TRBJ2-7
d_gene: -
abundance: once
CDR3aa: CASSLITRAEQYF
CDR3nt: TGTGCCAGCAGCCTTATCACGAGGGCCGAGCAGTACTTC

v_gene: TRBV14
j_gene: TRBJ1-5
d_gene: -
abundance: -
CDR3aa: CASSPPVGQGGPLSNQPQHF
CDR3nt: TGTGCCAGCAGCCCCCCAGTGGGTCAGGGAGGGCCGTTGAGCAATCAGCCCCAGCATTTT